This note documents a single T cell receptor (beta chain) sequence. Antigen unknown. These data come from a study of Ad26.COV2.S vaccination and SARS-CoV-2 variants. Described treatment: over 15 received Ad26.COV2.S at low or high dose, single or two shots; about five received placebo; per-sample allocation not given. Samples analyzed were those drawn on day 63 after the first vaccine or placebo injection. The trim removed 5 bases at V and 6 bases at J, leaving 5 bases unmatched. The CDR3 runs to 13 residues. CDR1 and CDR2 (germline): MNHEY, SMNVEV (reference sequence). Points from the study as a whole: Considerable breadth of spike-specific CD8+ and CD4+ T cell responses has reportedly been documented following vaccination.

Sequencing used immunoSEQ multiplex PCR; TCRdb keeps in-frame clones, though not all of them. The data contain about 440,000 clones, about nine tenths of them singletons. The TCR originated in a person aged 18 to 65 who received the Ad26.COV2.S COVID-19 vaccine or a placebo. The rearrangement uses TRBV27 and TRBJ2-7; 9 positions agree with TRBD2. The sequencing here drew on peripheral blood, taken in a trial of Ad26.COV2.S vaccine versus placebo. The CDR3 nucleotides are TGTGCCAGCAGTCCTAGCGGGATCGGCGAGCAGTACTTC. As protein: CASSPSGIGEQYF.